The source of this T cell receptor (beta chain) is a study of T cell clones after liver transplantation. Turning to the study itself: Three of the eight recipients were HCV-positive; the rest had non-autoimmune, non-viral transplant indications. Study-wide results and limits: Migration into the graft, not deletion, may explain lost graft donor-reactive T cells. Circulating graft-donor-reactive CD4 TCRbeta sequences fell significantly post-transplant in 5 of 8 subjects.

To note about this clone: Its cognate antigen is unknown.

Trimming shortened V by 0 bases and J by 2 bases, and 14 bases separated the two germline ends. CDR1 SGHRS and CDR2 YFSETQ come from the germline V gene. This CDR3 is built from 16 residues. Assay used: immunoSEQ multiplex PCR; TCRdb lists only in-frame clones, some missing. The sample contains fewer than 65,000 clones, over 60% of which appear only once. Sequencing was performed on CD4+ T cells from blood, taken at the 22-month timepoint. This receptor was obtained from a human patient who received a liver transplant. Some of the T cells might come from the graft donor. V gene TRBV5-1 combines with J gene TRBJ2-5; D possibly matches TRBD1 or TRBD2 (6 bases each). CDR3 in amino acids: CASSLEGGLRQETQYF. CDR3 coding DNA: TGCGCCAGCAGCTTGGAAGGGGGGCTCCGGCAAGAGACCCAGTACTTC.